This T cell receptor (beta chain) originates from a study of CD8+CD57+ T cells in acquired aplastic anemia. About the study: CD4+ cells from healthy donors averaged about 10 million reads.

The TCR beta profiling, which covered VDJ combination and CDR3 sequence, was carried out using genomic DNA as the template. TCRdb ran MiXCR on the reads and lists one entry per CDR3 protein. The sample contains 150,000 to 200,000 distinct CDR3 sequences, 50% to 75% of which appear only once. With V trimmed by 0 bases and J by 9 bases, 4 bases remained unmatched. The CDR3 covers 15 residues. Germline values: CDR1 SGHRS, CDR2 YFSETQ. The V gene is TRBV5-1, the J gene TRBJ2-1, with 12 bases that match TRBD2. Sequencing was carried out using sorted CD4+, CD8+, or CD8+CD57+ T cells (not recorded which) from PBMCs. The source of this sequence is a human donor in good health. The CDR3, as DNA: TGCGCCAGCAGCTTGGGGCTAGCGGGAGGGGCTGAGCAGTTCTTC. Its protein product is CASSLGLAGGAEQFF.